Presented here are 11 T cell receptor beta chains from one specimen sequenced in a study of radiotherapy plus CTLA-4 blockade in lung cancer. Assay used: immunoSEQ multiplex PCR; TCRdb lists only in-frame clones, some missing. The table records over 30,000 clones, roughly three quarters of them present only once. Sequencing was performed on peripheral blood, taken from a patient treated with radiotherapy plus ipilimumab. These receptors came from a human donor with non-small cell lung cancer whose response to radiotherapy plus ipilimumab could not be evaluated.

V is TRBV6-1 and J is TRBJ1-5; 7 nucleotides agree with TRBD1. V was clipped by 1 base and J by 3 bases; unmatched bases: 15. The CDR3 is made up of 19 amino acids. The germline V gene encodes CDR1 MNHNS and CDR2 SASEGT. The CDR3 loop reads CASSEVIWRQGVFNQPQHF. DNA for the CDR3: TGTGCCAGCAGTGAAGTTATATGGAGACAGGGAGTTTTCAATCAGCCCCAGCATTTT.

This clone occurred once. The rearrangement uses TRBV7-8 and TRBJ2-1, with TRBD2 matching over 8 bases. The trim removed 2 bases at V and 5 bases at J, leaving 17 bases unmatched. The germline gives CDR1 SGHVS, CDR2 FQNEAQ. This CDR3 region has 19 residues. The CDR3 loop reads CASSLRSSATPGGHNEQFF. DNA for the CDR3: TGTGCCAGCAGCTTAAGGTCTAGCGCTACACCGGGGGGGCACAATGAGCAGTTCTTC. Full variable domain (rest looked up from reference TRBV7-8 and TRBJ2-1): GAGVSQSPRYKVAKRGQDVALRCDPISGHVSLFWYQQALGQGPEFLTYFQNEAQLDKSGLPSDRFFAERPEGSVSTLKIQRTQQEDSAVYLCASSLRSSATPGGHNEQFFGPGTRLTVL.

In regard to this clone: This specimen includes other DNA sequences encoding the same CDR3. V is TRBV30 and J is TRBJ1-4; D is perhaps TRBD1 (6 bases). The CDR3 runs to 14 residues. The V gene's germline CDR1 is GTSNPN and CDR2 SVGIG (reference sequence). V was shortened by 2 bases and J by 8 bases, with 15 bases between the two germline ends. CDR3 loop: CAWSSNRVAEKLFF. CDR3 bases: TGTGCCTGGAGTTCAAACAGGGTGGCCGAAAAACTGTTTTTT. The full variable domain, in which reference TRBV30 and TRBJ1-4 provide the parts outside the CDR3, is SQTIHQWPATLVQPVGSPLSLECTVEGTSNPNLYWYRQAAGRGLQLLFYSVGIGQISSEVPQNLSASRPQDRQFILSSKKLLLSDSGFYLCAWSSNRVAEKLFFGSGTQLSVL.

This sequence joins TRBV11-2 and TRBJ2-5; D is perhaps TRBD2 (7 bases). The CDR3 length is 16 residues. V dropped 3 bases and J dropped 3 bases, with 17 bases sitting between them. Germline V lookup: CDR1 SGHAT, CDR2 FQNNGV. CDR3: CASSLGGRGFEETQYF. The CDR3 bases are TGTGCCAGCAGCTTGGGGGGGAGGGGGTTCGAAGAGACCCAGTACTTC.

The gene calls are TRBV9 and TRBJ1-4; 8 nucleotides match TRBD1. Germline lookup yields CDR1 SGDLS and CDR2 YYNGEE. The CDR3 spans 16 residues. Losses at the gene ends were 2 bases for V and 4 bases for J; bases not matched to a gene: 7. The CDR3 region has the DNA TGTGCCAGCAGCGTGTCCCGGGACAGGTATAATGAAAAACTGTTTTTT. Translated, it gives CASSVSRDRYNEKLFF.

This rearrangement joins TRBV25-1 to TRBJ1-2, with 10 bases fitting TRBD1. The germline V gene encodes CDR1 MGHDK and CDR2 SYGVNS. This CDR3 has 13 amino acids. V shed 4 bases and J 6 bases; nucleotides not matched to a gene: 2. The CDR3 region has the DNA TGTGCCAGCAGTGCTGGACAGGGGGATGGCTACACCTTC. This codes for CASSAGQGDGYTF.

The CDR3 is CASRDTGYNEKLFF. CDR3 DNA sequence: TGCGCCAGCAGAGACACAGGTTACAATGAAAAACTGTTTTTT. The V and J genes are TRBV10-2 and TRBJ1-4, with a tentative D call TRBD1 (5 bases). The germline CDR1 and CDR2 sequences are WSHSY and SAAADI. This CDR3 comprises 14 residues. The ends were cut back, 6 bases at V and 5 bases at J, with 13 bases in the middle.

CDR3 loop: CASSLVGGYEQYF. The CDR3 region has the DNA TGTGCCAGCAGCTTAGTTGGGGGGTACGAGCAGTACTTC. J is TRBJ2-7 and V is TRBV7-2; TRBD2 is a possible D gene (6 bases). Germline CDR1 SGHTA, CDR2 FQGNSA. The V end was cut by 1 base, the J end by 4 bases, with 8 bases between. CDR3 size: 13 residues.

This clone was detected only once. This rearrangement joins TRBV15 to TRBJ2-2, with 10 nucleotides matching TRBD2. Germline V gene data show CDR1 as LNHNV and CDR2 as YYDKDF (reference sequence). CDR3 length: 14 residues. Losses at the gene ends were 3 bases for V and 7 bases for J; bases not matched to a gene: 2. CDR3 bases: TGTGCCACCAGCAGTGTAGCGGGAGGCGGGGAGCTGTTTTTT. This codes for CATSSVAGGGELFF.

The rearrangement joins TRBV6-1 to TRBJ2-3; 8 nucleotides align to TRBD2. The length of the CDR3 is 15 residues. CDR1 and CDR2 from the germline V gene are MNHNS and SASEGT. V was clipped by 5 bases and J by 0 bases; unmatched bases: 4. CDR3 nucleotides: TGTGCCAGCAGTTTTAGCGGGACTAGCACAGATACGCAGTATTTT. It yields the protein CASSFSGTSTDTQYF.

The V and J genes are TRBV27 and TRBJ2-7; the D gene is possibly TRBD1 (5 bases). Germline V gene sequence: CDR1 MNHEY, CDR2 SMNVEV (reference sequence). V was clipped by 6 bases and J by 0 bases, with 12 bases between them. This CDR3 has 14 residues. This chain's CDR3 is CASSLDRYSYEQYF. The CDR3 nucleotides are TGTGCCAGCAGCCTAGACAGATACTCCTACGAGCAGTACTTC.